The 26 T cell receptor beta chains below all came from one sample that was sequenced in a study of TIL therapy for anti-PD-1-resistant metastatic lung cancer. Stated time point: pre-treatment sample, taken before nivolumab and TIL therapy. The immunoSEQ assay was v3. The method was immunoSEQ multiplex PCR; TCRdb's version includes in-frame clones alone and lacks a portion of them. Among about 50,000 clones, 65% to 90% were seen once, and the ten largest hold around 5.1%. This sample comprised blood, obtained at baseline. The receptors come from a person aged 25 to 85 with non-small cell lung cancer.

The chain couples TRBV7-9 to TRBJ2-1; D is uncertain. Trimming removed 3 bases from V and 6 bases from J, with 12 bases in between. This CDR3 is 14 amino acids long. CDR1 is SEHNR and CDR2 is FQNEAQ in the germline V gene (reference sequence). CDR3 nucleotides: TGTGCCAGCAGCTTGGGGATGCAGGTCAATGAGCAGTTCTTC. This translates into CASSLGMQVNEQFF.

This clone showed up just once. The chain recombines TRBV28 with TRBJ1-1; D ambiguous. CDR1 MDHEN and CDR2 SYDVKM come from the germline V gene. Trimming took 5 bases from V and 8 from J, leaving 12 bases between them. This CDR3 contains 12 residues. The CDR3 sequence is CASSEGRREAFF. In DNA form, the CDR3 reads TGTGCCAGCAGTGAGGGCAGGCGGGAAGCTTTCTTT.

This chain uses TRBV4-1 with TRBJ2-7, with D unresolved. Trimming removed 1 base at V and 4 bases at J, with 8 bases between. The CDR3 sequence is 13 residues long. Germline assignment: CDR1 MGHRA and CDR2 YSYEKL. Written as DNA, the CDR3 is TGCGCCAGCAGCCAAGGTGGGCAGTACGAGCAGTACTTC. This sequence encodes CASSQGGQYEQYF.

The chain is built from TRBV7-2 and TRBJ2-7, with D unclear. The CDR3 has 18 amino acids. Germline assignment: CDR1 SGHTA and CDR2 FQGNSA. V shed 0 bases and J shed 3 bases, with 21 bases lying between them. The CDR3 here is CASSLASLSPHSIYEQYF. The CDR3, as DNA: TGTGCCAGCAGCTTAGCGTCCCTCTCCCCCCACTCCATCTACGAGCAGTACTTC.

The CDR3: CAISDPTGGFSPLHF. The CDR3 region has the DNA TGTGCCATCAGTGATCCTACAGGGGGCTTCTCACCCCTCCACTTT. The J gene is TRBJ1-6, the V gene TRBV10-3; 9 bases agree with TRBD1. The CDR3 loop spans 15 amino acids. Per germline, CDR1 ENHRY and CDR2 SYGVKD. Trimming took 3 bases from V and 10 from J; bases not matched to a gene: 7.

Here the CDR3 reads CASRDSPRSGANVLTF. The CDR3 DNA sequence: TGTGCCAGCAGGGACAGCCCCCGCTCTGGGGCCAACGTCCTGACTTTC. The J gene is TRBJ2-6, the V gene TRBV6-6; a possible D gene is TRBD1 (6 bases). V gave up 6 bases and J gave up 0 bases, with 12 bases separating them. The germline V gene has CDR1 MNHNY and CDR2 SVGAGI (reference sequence). The CDR3 is 16 amino acids.

This chain links TRBV6-5 with TRBJ2-1; 9 nucleotides match TRBD2. V trimming: 6 bases; J trimming: 14 bases; junction bases outside the gene matches: 5. CDR1 and CDR2 from the germline V gene are MNHEY and SVGAGI. The CDR3 loop spans 11 amino acids. The CDR3 bases are TGTGCCAGCAGGCGGGAGGGGGATGAGTTCTTC. It yields the protein CASRREGDEFF.

The chain joins TRBV2 to TRBJ1-6, with D perhaps matching TRBD1 (5 bases). The CDR3 is 13 amino acids. Trimming removed 10 bases at V and 4 bases at J, with 11 bases between. Germline values: CDR1 SNHLY, CDR2 FYNNEI. The CDR3 reads CANSDSYNSPLHF. For the CDR3, the DNA is TGTGCCAATTCAGACAGTTATAATTCACCCCTCCACTTT.

The rearrangement uses TRBV28 and TRBJ1-1; possibly TRBD1 for D (5 bases). Germline V CDR1 and CDR2: MDHEN, SYDVKM. V lost 7 bases to trimming and J lost 4 bases, with 7 bases between them. CDR3 length equals 11 residues. This CDR3 is CASKTGTEAFF. CDR3 DNA sequence: TGTGCCAGCAAAACAGGCACTGAAGCTTTCTTT.

This sequence joins TRBV7-9 and TRBJ2-6; TRBD2 might be the D (7 bases). The CDR3 loop spans 15 amino acids. The ends were cut back, 8 bases at V and 4 bases at J, with 15 bases in the middle. Germline V CDR1 and CDR2: SEHNR, FQNEAQ (reference sequence). For the CDR3, the DNA is TGTGCCAGCCCCGGGGGGCTGACAGGGGCCAACGTCCTGACTTTC. Translation gives CASPGGLTGANVLTF.

The chain joins TRBV2 to TRBJ1-2; unclear D gene. The V gene's germline CDR1 is SNHLY and CDR2 FYNNEI. The V and J ends lost 8 bases and 0 bases respectively, with 10 bases between them. This CDR3 region has 13 residues. The CDR3 loop reads CASLPTSNYGYTF. For the CDR3, the DNA is TGTGCCAGCCTACCGACTTCTAACTATGGCTACACCTTC. Full variable domain (missing parts from reference TRBV2 and TRBJ1-2): EPEVTQTPSHQVTQMGQEVILRCVPISNHLYFYWYRQILGQKVEFLVSFYNNEISEKSEIFDDQFSVERPDGSNFTLKIRSTKLEDSAMYFCASLPTSNYGYTFGSGTRLTVV.

This chain links TRBV7-2 with TRBJ2-1, with D possibly matching TRBD1 (6 bases). CDR1 is SGHTA and CDR2 is FQGNSA in the germline V gene. The V end lost 5 bases, the J end lost 0 bases, and 17 bases lay between the germline ends. This CDR3 contains 17 residues. The CDR3 bases are TGTGCCAGCAGCCCCTGGGGACATCCCCTCTCCTACAATGAGCAGTTCTTC. It translates to CASSPWGHPLSYNEQFF.

This rearrangement joins TRBV6-2 or TRBV6-3 to TRBJ1-3; D is perhaps TRBD1 (5 bases). The CDR3 is 16 amino acids. Between the trimmed V and J ends, which lost 0 bases and 4 bases, there was a span of 13 bases. The germline V gene encodes CDR1 MNHEY and CDR2 SVGEGT. CDR3 sequence reads: CASSYSVRDVGNTIYF. Here the CDR3 DNA reads TGTGCCAGCAGTTACTCAGTCCGGGACGTCGGAAACACCATATATTTT.

The genes are TRBV6-4 and TRBJ2-3, with 7 bases fitting TRBD2. There are 15 residues in the CDR3. CDR1 and CDR2 from the germline V gene are MRHNA and SNTAGT. J gave up 2 bases and V 8 bases, and 10 bases lay outside the gene matches. CDR3 sequence: CASPTGGGSTDTQYF. The CDR3 nucleotides are TGTGCCAGCCCCACTGGGGGGGGATCCACAGATACGCAGTATTTT.

This chain uses TRBV7-9 with TRBJ2-7, with a tentative D call TRBD1 (5 bases). Trimming took off 2 bases at V and 4 bases at J, with 15 bases between the two ends. CDR3 size: 15 residues. CDR1 and CDR2 (germline): SEHNR, FQNEAQ (reference sequence). CDR3 protein: CASSLFSGKRYEQYF. Written as DNA, the CDR3 is TGTGCCAGCAGCTTATTTTCAGGGAAGAGGTACGAGCAGTACTTC.

This rearrangement joins TRBV7-2 to TRBJ2-1; possibly TRBD1 for D (5 bases). The CDR3 runs 13 residues. From germline, CDR1 is SGHTA and CDR2 FQGNSA. V lost 3 bases and J lost 7, with 10 bases in between. The CDR3 bases are TGTGCCAGCAGCTTGGGGCCGGGTAATGAGCAGTTCTTC. This codes for CASSLGPGNEQFF.

V usage is TRBV4-2 and J usage is TRBJ1-1; tentatively, D is TRBD1 (5 bases). The CDR3 spans 16 residues. CDR1 LGHNA and CDR2 YNFKEQ come from the germline V gene. Trimming shortened V by 2 bases and J by 4 bases, and 17 bases separated the two germline ends. CDR3 loop: CASSQHTSAGGTEAFF. The CDR3 DNA sequence: TGTGCCAGCAGCCAACATACGTCGGCCGGGGGCACTGAAGCTTTCTTT.

The chain couples TRBV20-1 to TRBJ2-1; D uncertain. The CDR3 extends over 10 amino acids. Germline V gives CDR1 DFQATT, CDR2 SNEGSKA (reference sequence). The ends were cut back, 3 bases at V and 10 bases at J, with 7 bases in the middle. The CDR3 DNA sequence: TGCAGTGCTAGGGAAATAGAGCAGTTCTTC. This codes for CSAREIEQFF.

V usage is TRBV15 and J usage is TRBJ2-7; 11 nucleotides align to TRBD2. V lost 0 bases to trimming and J lost 2 bases; unmatched junction nucleotides: 12. CDR3 size: 19 residues. The germline CDR1 and CDR2 sequences are LNHNV and YYDKDF (reference sequence). The CDR3 coding sequence is TGTGCCACCAGCAGAGATCGAGGTAGCGGGAGGGCCATCCCCTACGAGCAGTACTTC. It encodes CATSRDRGSGRAIPYEQYF.

V is TRBV7-9 and J is TRBJ2-1; 11 positions match TRBD2. Germline V lookup: CDR1 SEHNR, CDR2 FQNEAQ (reference sequence). This CDR3 has 17 residues. The V gene end was trimmed by 5 bases and the J gene end by 2 bases; junction bases not matched to a gene: 8. The CDR3 DNA reads as TGTGCCAGCAGCGGACAGACTAGCGGGGAAACCTACAATGAGCAGTTCTTC. Protein: CASSGQTSGETYNEQFF. Complete variable domain (other parts from reference TRBV7-9 and TRBJ2-1): DTGVSQNPRHKITKRGQNVTFRCDPISEHNRLYWYRQTLGQGPEFLTYFQNEAQLEKSRLLSDRFSAERPKGSFSTLEIQRTEQGDSAMYLCASSGQTSGETYNEQFFGPGTRLTVL.

CDR3 DNA: TGTGCCAGCTCACACCGGGACAGGGTTGGGGCCAACGTCCTGACTTTC. Protein product: CASSHRDRVGANVLTF. J is TRBJ2-6 and V is TRBV18; 9 bases align to TRBD1. This CDR3 contains 16 residues. CDR1 is KGHSH, CDR2 LQKENI, per germline. Germline trimming cut 4 bases from V and 3 bases from J; bases unmatched to any gene: 4.

The chain recombines TRBV29-1 with TRBJ2-2, with TRBD1 matching over 8 bases. The CDR3 contains 13 residues. Germline trimming cut 4 bases from V and 10 bases from J; bases unmatched to any gene: 8. Germline CDR1 and CDR2: SQVTM and ANQGSEA. The CDR3 loop is CSVVSRGREELFF. The CDR3 DNA follows: TGCAGCGTTGTTTCCAGGGGGCGCGAGGAGCTGTTTTTT.

Only a few counts were recorded for this clone. The CDR3 nucleotides read TGTGCCAGCAGCTTAGGGGGACAGATAAATTCACCCCTCCACTTT. Amino acid sequence: CASSLGGQINSPLHF. This chain joins TRBV7-6 and TRBJ1-6; 7 nucleotides match TRBD1. J gave up 7 bases and V 1 base, and 4 bases lay outside the gene matches. Germline V gives CDR1 SGHVS, CDR2 FNYEAQ. The CDR3 is made up of 15 amino acids.

The rearrangement uses TRBV19 and TRBJ2-1; 8 bases are shared with TRBD1. CDR3 length equals 16 residues. The ends lost 5 bases at V and 2 bases at J; junction bases unmatched: 8. Per the germline V gene, CDR1 is LNHDA and CDR2 is SQIVND (reference sequence). CDR3: CASSPRGQDPYNEQFF. In DNA, the CDR3 is TGTGCCAGTAGTCCGAGGGGACAGGACCCCTACAATGAGCAGTTCTTC.

The V gene is TRBV9, the J gene TRBJ2-3; 7 nucleotides line up with TRBD1. The V segment lost 6 bases and the J segment 3 bases; nucleotides outside the gene matches: 13. This CDR3 has 16 amino acids. CDR1 and CDR2 from the germline V gene are SGDLS and YYNGEE. The CDR3 is CASTLGGGLGTDTQYF. The CDR3, as DNA: TGTGCCAGCACCTTAGGGGGCGGGCTAGGGACAGATACGCAGTATTTT.

The chain joins TRBV29-1 to TRBJ2-3; D is ambiguous. Germline CDR1 reads SQVTM; CDR2 reads ANQGSEA. The CDR3 is made up of 11 amino acids. Trimming shortened V by 4 bases and J by 2 bases, and 4 bases separated the two germline ends. CDR3 coding DNA: TGCAGCGTTGGACCCACAGATACGCAGTATTTT. This translates into CSVGPTDTQYF.